The subject of this entry is one T cell receptor beta chain. Its matching antigen is unknown. CDR1 is GTSNPN and CDR2 is SVGIG in the germline V gene (reference sequence). V lost 0 bases and J 1 base, leaving 15 bases between the germline ends. The CDR3 sequence is 16 residues long. These data originate in a study of T-cell memory formation after mild COVID-19. Regarding the study as a whole: Contracting CD4+ clones sat mainly in CM and EM; CD8+ in EMRA. The study found balanced CD4/CD8 in clones contracting day 15 to 85 and a CD4+ lean in later expanders. Several responding clones turned up in pre-infection memory, indicating that cross-reactive memory may have taken part.

The TCR alpha and TCR beta cDNA libraries, bearing sample barcodes and UMIs, were generated by 5'RACE using constant-segment primers. TCRdb ran MiXCR on the 5' RACE reads and lists one entry per CDR3 protein. The sample has hundreds of thousands of distinct CDR3 sequences, 28% seen once. The TCR comes from an adult woman who had mild COVID-19 (a few samples of this study predate the infection). Cell type and time point are not known. The chain joins TRBV30 to TRBJ1-1, with no clear D. The source material was PBMCs or a T cell subset sorted from them (not recorded which). CDR3 nucleotide sequence: TGTGCCTGGAGTGTAAAAGGCAGGCGAAAGAACACTGAAGCTTTCTTT. Its translation is CAWSVKGRRKNTEAFF.